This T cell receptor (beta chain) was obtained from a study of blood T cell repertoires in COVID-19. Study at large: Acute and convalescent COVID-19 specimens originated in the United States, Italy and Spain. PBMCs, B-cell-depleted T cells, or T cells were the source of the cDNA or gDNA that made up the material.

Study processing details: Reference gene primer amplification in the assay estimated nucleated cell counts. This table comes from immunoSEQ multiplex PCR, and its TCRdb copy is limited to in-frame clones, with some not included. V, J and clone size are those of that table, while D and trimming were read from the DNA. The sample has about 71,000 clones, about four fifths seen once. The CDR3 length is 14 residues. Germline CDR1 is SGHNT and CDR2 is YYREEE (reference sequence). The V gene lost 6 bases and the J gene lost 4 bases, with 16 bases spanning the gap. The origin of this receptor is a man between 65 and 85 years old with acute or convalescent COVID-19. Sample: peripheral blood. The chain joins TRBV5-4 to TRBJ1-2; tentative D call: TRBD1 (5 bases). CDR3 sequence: CASTLGGVSYGYTF. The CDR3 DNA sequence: TGTGCCAGCACCCTGGGAGGGGTGAGCTATGGCTACACCTTC.